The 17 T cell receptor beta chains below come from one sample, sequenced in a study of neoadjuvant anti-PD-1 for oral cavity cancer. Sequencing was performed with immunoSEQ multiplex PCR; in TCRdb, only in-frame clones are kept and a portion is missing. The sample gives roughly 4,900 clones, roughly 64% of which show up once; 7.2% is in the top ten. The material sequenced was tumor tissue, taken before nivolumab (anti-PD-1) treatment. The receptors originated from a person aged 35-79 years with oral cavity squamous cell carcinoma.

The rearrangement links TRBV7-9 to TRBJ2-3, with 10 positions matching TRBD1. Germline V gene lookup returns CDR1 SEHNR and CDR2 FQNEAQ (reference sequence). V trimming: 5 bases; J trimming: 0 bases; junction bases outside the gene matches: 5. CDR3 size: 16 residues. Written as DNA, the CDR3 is TGTGCCAGCAGCGGACAGGGGGGCACTAGCACAGATACGCAGTATTTT. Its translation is CASSGQGGTSTDTQYF.

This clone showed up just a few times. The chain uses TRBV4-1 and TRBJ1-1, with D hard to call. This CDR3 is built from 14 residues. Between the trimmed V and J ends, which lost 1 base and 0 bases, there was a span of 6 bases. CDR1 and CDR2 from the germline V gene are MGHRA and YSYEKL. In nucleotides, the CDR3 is TGCGCCAGCAGCCAAGTTACCGTGAACACTGAAGCTTTCTTT. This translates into CASSQVTVNTEAFF.

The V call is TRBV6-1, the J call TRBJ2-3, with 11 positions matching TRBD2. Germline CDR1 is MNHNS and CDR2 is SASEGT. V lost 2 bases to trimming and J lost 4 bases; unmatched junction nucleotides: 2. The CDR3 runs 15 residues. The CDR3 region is CASSELAGGPDTQYF. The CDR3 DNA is TGTGCCAGCAGTGAACTAGCGGGGGGCCCAGATACGCAGTATTTT.

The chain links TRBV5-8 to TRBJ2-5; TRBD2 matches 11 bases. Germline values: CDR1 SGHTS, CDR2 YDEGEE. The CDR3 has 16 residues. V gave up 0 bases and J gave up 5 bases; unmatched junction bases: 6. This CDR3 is CASSLGGTSGGETQYF. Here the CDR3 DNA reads TGTGCCAGCAGCTTGGGTGGGACTAGCGGCGGGGAGACCCAGTACTTC.

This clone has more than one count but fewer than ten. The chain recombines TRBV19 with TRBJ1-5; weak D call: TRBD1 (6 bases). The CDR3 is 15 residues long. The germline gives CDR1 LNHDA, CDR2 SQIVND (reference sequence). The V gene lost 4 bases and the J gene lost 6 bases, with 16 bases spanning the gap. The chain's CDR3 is CASSTDTGIGQPQHF. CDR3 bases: TGTGCCAGTAGTACCGACACAGGGATCGGTCAGCCCCAGCATTTT.

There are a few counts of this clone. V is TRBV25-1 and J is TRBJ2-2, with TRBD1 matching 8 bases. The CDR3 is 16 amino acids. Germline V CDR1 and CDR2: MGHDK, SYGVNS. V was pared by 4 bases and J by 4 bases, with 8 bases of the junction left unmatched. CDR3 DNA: TGTGCCAGCAGTGGCCCAGGGACAGGAGTCACCGGGGAGCTGTTTTTT. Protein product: CASSGPGTGVTGELFF.

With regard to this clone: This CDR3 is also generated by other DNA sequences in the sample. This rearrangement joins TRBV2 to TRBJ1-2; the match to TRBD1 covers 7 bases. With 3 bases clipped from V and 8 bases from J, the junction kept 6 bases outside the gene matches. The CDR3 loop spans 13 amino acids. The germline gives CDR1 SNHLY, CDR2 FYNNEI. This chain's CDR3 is CASSERQGEGYTF. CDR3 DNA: TGTGCCAGCAGTGAGAGACAGGGTGAAGGCTACACCTTC.

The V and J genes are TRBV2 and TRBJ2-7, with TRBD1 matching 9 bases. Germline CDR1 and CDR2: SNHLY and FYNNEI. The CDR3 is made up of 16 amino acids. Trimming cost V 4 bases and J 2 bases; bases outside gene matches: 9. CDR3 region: CASSAPRTGAAYEQYF. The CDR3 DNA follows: TGTGCCAGCAGTGCCCCCAGGACAGGGGCCGCCTACGAGCAGTACTTC.

CDR3 amino acids: CASSPGDITNYGYTF. CDR3 DNA sequence: TGCGCCAGCAGCCCTGGAGACATCACTAACTATGGCTACACCTTC. This sequence joins TRBV5-1 and TRBJ1-2, with unresolved D. The germline V and J ends were trimmed by 4 bases and 0 bases, with 13 bases remaining between them. The germline CDR1 and CDR2 sequences are SGHRS and YFSETQ. CDR3 length equals 15 residues.

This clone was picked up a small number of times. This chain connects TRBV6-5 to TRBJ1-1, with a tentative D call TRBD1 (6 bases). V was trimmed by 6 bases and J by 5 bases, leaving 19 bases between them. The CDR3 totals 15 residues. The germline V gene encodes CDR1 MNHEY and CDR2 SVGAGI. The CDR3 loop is CASRRYRDGLTEAFF. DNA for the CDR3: TGTGCCAGCAGACGATACAGGGATGGATTAACTGAAGCTTTCTTT.

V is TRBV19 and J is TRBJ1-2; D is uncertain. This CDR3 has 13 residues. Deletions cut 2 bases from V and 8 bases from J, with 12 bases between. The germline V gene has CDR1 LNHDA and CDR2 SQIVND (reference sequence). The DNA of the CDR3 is TGTGCCAGTAGTATATACGGGCTTGGAGGCTACACCTTC. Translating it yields CASSIYGLGGYTF.

CDR3 sequence: CASSLPGSYGYTF. For the CDR3, the DNA is TGTGCCAGCAGTTTGCCAGGGAGTTATGGCTACACCTTC. This chain links TRBV28 with TRBJ1-2; D is possibly TRBD1 (5 bases). The CDR3 is 13 residues long. V shed 3 bases and J shed 5 bases, with 10 bases lying between them. Per germline, CDR1 MDHEN and CDR2 SYDVKM.

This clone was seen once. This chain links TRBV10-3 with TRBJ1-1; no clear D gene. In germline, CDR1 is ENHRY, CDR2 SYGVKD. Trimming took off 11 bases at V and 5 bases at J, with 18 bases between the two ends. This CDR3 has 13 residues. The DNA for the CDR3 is TGTGCCGCCTCAAGTACAGTTAGGACTGAAGCTTTCTTT. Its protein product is CAASSTVRTEAFF.

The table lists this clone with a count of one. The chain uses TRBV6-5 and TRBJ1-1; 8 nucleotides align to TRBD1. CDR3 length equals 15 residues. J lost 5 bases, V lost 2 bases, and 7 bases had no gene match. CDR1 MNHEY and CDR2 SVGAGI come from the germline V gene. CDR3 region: CASSYLRGLGTEAFF. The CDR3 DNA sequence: TGTGCCAGCAGTTACCTCAGGGGGCTAGGGACTGAAGCTTTCTTT.

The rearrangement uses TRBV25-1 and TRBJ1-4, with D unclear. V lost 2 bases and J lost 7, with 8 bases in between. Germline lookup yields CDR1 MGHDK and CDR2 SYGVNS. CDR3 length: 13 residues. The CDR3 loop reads CASSERGAEKLFF. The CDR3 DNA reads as TGTGCCAGCAGTGAACGGGGAGCTGAAAAACTGTTTTTT.

The CDR3 DNA reads as TGCGCCAGCAGGGGTGAGAGCTACAATGAGCAGTTCTTC. It translates to CASRGESYNEQFF. This chain connects TRBV5-1 to TRBJ2-1; D is undetermined. Germline CDR1 reads SGHRS; CDR2 reads YFSETQ. Trimming cost V 5 bases and J 3 bases, with 9 bases left between them. The CDR3 sequence is 13 residues long.

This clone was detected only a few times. The chain's CDR3 is CASSLLGRGFSGYTF. The CDR3 DNA sequence: TGTGCCAGCAGTCTCCTGGGCAGGGGATTTAGTGGCTACACCTTC. The rearrangement uses TRBV27 and TRBJ1-2, with D maybe TRBD1 (6 bases). V shed 5 bases and J shed 7 bases, with 20 bases lying between them. The CDR3 spans 15 residues. The germline V gene encodes CDR1 MNHEY and CDR2 SMNVEV (reference sequence).